Shown below are 32 T cell receptor beta chains from a single sample sequenced in a study of T cell repertoires in cytomegalovirus infection. One entry per CDR3 protein results from TCRdb running MiXCR on the reads. Here the sample spans roughly 200,000 distinct CDR3 sequences, about a tenth being singletons. The sample taken for sequencing was PBMCs. The receptors were sampled from a human donor in good health (CMV status not recorded). Some clones in this sample may be carry-over from other donors' samples.

The gene calls are TRBV11-2 and TRBJ2-2, with D uncertain. The length of the CDR3 is 14 residues. Looked up from germline, CDR1 is SGHAT and CDR2 is FQNNGV. The V and J ends lost 1 base and 3 bases respectively, with 6 bases between them. The CDR3 DNA sequence: TGTGCCAGCAGCTTAGCCCCGTACACCGGGGAGCTGTTTTTT. Its translation: CASSLAPYTGELFF.

This clonotype was seen repeatedly, ten times or more. This chain's CDR3 is CASSVTVNTEAFF. In nucleotides, the CDR3 is TGTGCCAGCAGCGTCACAGTTAACACTGAAGCTTTCTTT. V and J are TRBV9 and TRBJ1-1; D unclear. With 2 bases removed from V and 2 bases from J, the gap between germline ends came to 7 bases. The CDR3 totals 13 residues. Germline V gene lookup returns CDR1 SGDLS and CDR2 YYNGEE.

This clonotype has only a few counts. The chain links TRBV19 to TRBJ1-2; no firm D call. The CDR3 extends over 13 amino acids. CDR1 and CDR2 from the germline V gene are LNHDA and SQIVND (reference sequence). V dropped 0 bases and J dropped 8 bases, with 10 bases sitting between them. The CDR3: CASSIDDTRGYTF. The CDR3 bases are TGTGCCAGTAGTATAGATGACACAAGAGGCTACACCTTC.

This clonotype was counted ten times or more. The rearrangement joins TRBV7-6 to TRBJ2-2, with D unresolved. The CDR3 length is 14 residues. Germline V CDR1 and CDR2: SGHVS, FNYEAQ. Trimming removed 2 bases at V and 3 bases at J, with 7 bases between. The CDR3 sequence is CASSLYGDTGELFF. The CDR3 bases are TGTGCCAGCAGCTTATACGGAGACACCGGGGAGCTGTTTTTT.

The chain links TRBV15 to TRBJ2-1; no firm D call. The CDR3 has 13 residues. CDR1 LNHNV and CDR2 YYDKDF come from the germline V gene (reference sequence). Trimming stripped 1 base from V and 8 bases from J, with 9 bases between. CDR3: CATSRVSSHEQFF. Written as DNA, the CDR3 is TGTGCCACCAGCAGAGTTAGCTCCCATGAGCAGTTCTTC.

This clonotype was seen many times. V is TRBV28 and J is TRBJ1-5, with D possibly TRBD1 on 5 matching bases. Germline CDR1 and CDR2: MDHEN and SYDVKM. This CDR3 has 13 residues. V lost 2 bases and J lost 4, with 6 bases in between. Written as DNA, the CDR3 is TGTGCCAGCAGTTTAGGGGCGAATCAGCCCCAGCATTTT. Its protein product is CASSLGANQPQHF.

The chain combines TRBV28 with TRBJ2-3; D remains unclear. The CDR3 has 15 residues. Germline CDR1 and CDR2: MDHEN and SYDVKM. The V end was cut by 6 bases, the J end by 1 base, with 14 bases between. This chain's CDR3 is CASSPWKTGTDTQYF. The CDR3, as DNA: TGTGCCAGCAGCCCATGGAAAACGGGCACAGATACGCAGTATTTT.

Ten or more counts support this clonotype. V is TRBV7-2 and J is TRBJ1-1; 7 nucleotides agree with TRBD1. The germline gives CDR1 SGHTA, CDR2 FQGNSA. V dropped 5 bases and J dropped 4; count of bases not matched to a gene: 10. The CDR3 contains 15 residues. In nucleotides, the CDR3 is TGTGCCAGCAGCCCGGGGATGGGACAGAGCACTGAAGCTTTCTTT. This encodes CASSPGMGQSTEAFF.

This sequence joins TRBV20-1 and TRBJ1-1; D may be TRBD1 (5 bases). Germline V CDR1 and CDR2: DFQATT, SNEGSKA (reference sequence). The ends were cut back, 1 base at V and 9 bases at J, with 9 bases in the middle. The CDR3 spans 11 residues. The CDR3 nucleotides read TGCAGTGCTAGAGGTGACAGACAAGCTTTCTTT. Its translation is CSARGDRQAFF.

This clonotype was counted at least ten times. The chain is built from TRBV11-2 and TRBJ2-3; D unresolved. The CDR3 is 15 residues long. Trimming removed 0 bases from V and 4 bases from J, with 11 bases in between. CDR1 SGHAT and CDR2 FQNNGV come from the germline V gene. CDR3 coding DNA: TGTGCCAGCAGCTTAGAAGGCCGAAGTCCAGATACGCAGTATTTT. Translation: CASSLEGRSPDTQYF.

This clonotype was detected a few times. The chain uses TRBV20-1 and TRBJ2-7, with D possibly TRBD2 on 6 matching bases. The germline V and J ends were trimmed by 5 bases and 2 bases, with 25 bases remaining between them. CDR3 length: 17 residues. Germline CDR1 reads DFQATT; CDR2 reads SNEGSKA (reference sequence). CDR3: CSALQVPLATTTYEQYF. CDR3 nucleotide sequence: TGCAGTGCTCTTCAGGTCCCACTAGCTACCACCACCTACGAGCAGTACTTC.

This clonotype was found a few times. J is TRBJ1-5 and V is TRBV20-1; 7 nucleotides line up with TRBD1. Germline CDR1 DFQATT, CDR2 SNEGSKA (reference sequence). The CDR3 is made up of 13 amino acids. J gave up 7 bases and V 1 base, and 4 bases lay outside the gene matches. This chain's CDR3 is CSARGQGFQPQHF. CDR3 bases: TGCAGTGCTAGAGGACAGGGTTTCCAGCCCCAGCATTTT.

The genes are TRBV2 and TRBJ1-5, with 9 bases aligning to TRBD1. Germline-derived CDR1 and CDR2 are SNHLY and FYNNEI. After removal of 4 bases from V and 9 bases from J, the junction contained 10 bases not matched to a gene. The CDR3 runs 15 residues. Written as DNA, the CDR3 is TGTGCCAGCAGTGCGTCGGGACAGGGCTCTCGGCCCCAGCATTTT. Its protein is CASSASGQGSRPQHF.

This sequence joins TRBV19 and TRBJ2-1, with 7 bases fitting TRBD2. The CDR3 consists of 16 residues. Trimming removed 1 base from V and 6 bases from J; junction bases left unmatched: 9. Germline CDR1 reads LNHDA; CDR2 reads SQIVND (reference sequence). The CDR3 DNA is TGTGCCAGTAGTATAGTAGCCAGCGGGGCATCCAATGAGCAGTTCTTC. As protein: CASSIVASGASNEQFF.

This clonotype came up a few times. V gene TRBV7-4 combines with J gene TRBJ1-1; 7 bases map to TRBD1. From germline, CDR1 is SGHVT and CDR2 SQSDAQ. V lost 2 bases, J lost 5 bases, and 11 bases stayed unmatched. The length of the CDR3 is 16 residues. CDR3 residues: CASSLRIKTGTTEAFF. CDR3 DNA: TGTGCCAGCAGCTTACGGATCAAGACAGGGACTACTGAAGCTTTCTTT.

This clonotype was detected many times. This sequence joins TRBV27 and TRBJ2-6; D may match TRBD1 or TRBD2 (5 bases each). The CDR3 has 15 amino acids. Deletions cut 6 bases from V and 0 bases from J, with 9 bases between. The germline V gene encodes CDR1 MNHEY and CDR2 SMNVEV (reference sequence). Written as DNA, the CDR3 is TGTGCCAGCAGCCCAGGGAGCTCTGGGGCCAACGTCCTGACTTTC. Its protein is CASSPGSSGANVLTF.

The V gene is TRBV27, the J gene TRBJ1-2, with unresolved D. V dropped 5 bases and J dropped 0 bases, with 7 bases sitting between them. Germline-derived CDR1 and CDR2 are MNHEY and SMNVEV (reference sequence). This CDR3 spans 13 amino acids. CDR3 nucleotide sequence: TGTGCCAGCAGTGGCTTACCTAACTATGGCTACACCTTC. The encoded protein is CASSGLPNYGYTF.

This clonotype was counted at least ten times. CDR3 DNA: TGTGCCAGCAGGGCCCTAGCGGGAGGGGCATCCGGGGAGCTGTTTTTT. Amino acids: CASRALAGGASGELFF. This chain connects TRBV7-8 to TRBJ2-2, with 12 bases aligning to TRBD2. Germline trimming cut 6 bases from V and 6 bases from J; bases unmatched to any gene: 8. The CDR3 sequence is 16 residues long. Germline values: CDR1 SGHVS, CDR2 FQNEAQ.

This clonotype was seen many times. The chain joins TRBV25-1 to TRBJ1-1; 10 bases map to TRBD1. CDR3 length: 16 residues. The germline V gene encodes CDR1 MGHDK and CDR2 SYGVNS. V lost 3 bases to trimming and J lost 5 bases; unmatched junction nucleotides: 9. CDR3 nucleotides: TGTGCCAGCAGTGATCCCGGGACAGGGGTACGGACTGAAGCTTTCTTT. This encodes CASSDPGTGVRTEAFF.

The rearrangement joins TRBV6-2 or TRBV6-3 to TRBJ1-2; D call uncertain. The CDR3 covers 12 residues. The ends were cut back, 8 bases at V and 6 bases at J, with 13 bases in the middle. CDR1 MNHEY and CDR2 SVGEGT come from the germline V gene. CDR3: CASGDSLDGYTF. CDR3 sequence (DNA): TGTGCCAGCGGGGATTCTCTTGATGGCTACACCTTC.

CDR3 protein: CASSLSQNQPQHF. The CDR3 region has the DNA TGTGCCAGCAGTTTGTCGCAGAATCAGCCCCAGCATTTT. V usage is TRBV12-3 or TRBV12-4 and J usage is TRBJ1-5; no firm D call. V was trimmed by 3 bases and J by 4 bases, leaving 7 bases between them. The CDR3 has 13 amino acids.

This clonotype occurred many times. This chain uses TRBV7-8 with TRBJ2-2; 7 nucleotides align to TRBD1. There are 16 residues in the CDR3. Germline loops: CDR1 SGHVS, CDR2 FQNEAQ. With V trimmed by 6 bases and J by 0 bases, 7 bases remained unmatched. The DNA for the CDR3 is TGTGCCAGCAGACGACGGGACAGATCGAACACCGGGGAGCTGTTTTTT. It yields the protein CASRRRDRSNTGELFF. Based on the CDR3 plus reference TRBV7-8 and TRBJ2-2, the full variable domain is GAGVSQSPRYKVAKRGQDVALRCDPISGHVSLFWYQQALGQGPEFLTYFQNEAQLDKSGLPSDRFFAERPEGSVSTLKIQRTQQEDSAVYLCASRRRDRSNTGELFFGEGSRLTVL.

This sequence joins TRBV28 and TRBJ2-5, with TRBD2 matching 10 bases. Germline V gene lookup returns CDR1 MDHEN and CDR2 SYDVKM. CDR3 length: 15 amino acids. Germline trimming cut 5 bases from V and 2 bases from J; bases unmatched to any gene: 5. The CDR3 region has the DNA TGTGCCAGCAGTCCTAGCGGGGGTAATCAAGAGACCCAGTACTTC. This gives the protein CASSPSGGNQETQYF. The whole variable domain, remainder taken from reference TRBV28 and TRBJ2-5, is DVKVTQSSRYLVKRTGEKVFLECVQDMDHENMFWYRQDPGLGLRLIYFSYDVKMKEKGDIPEGYSVSREKKERFSLILESASTNQTSMYLCASSPSGGNQETQYFGPGTRLLVL.

This clonotype was recorded many times. The rearrangement joins TRBV7-2 to TRBJ1-5, with D unresolved. Trimming left V 1 base short and J 3 bases short, with 13 bases between. The CDR3 covers 16 residues. Germline loops: CDR1 SGHTA, CDR2 FQGNSA. For the CDR3, the DNA is TGTGCCAGCAGCTTAGAAAGTCAGCCCCCCAATCAGCCCCAGCATTTT. Translated: CASSLESQPPNQPQHF.

The V and J genes are TRBV6-6 and TRBJ2-7; possibly TRBD2 for D (6 bases). V lost 6 bases and J lost 1, with 13 bases in between. From germline, CDR1 is MNHNY and CDR2 SVGAGI (reference sequence). This CDR3 spans 14 amino acids. The CDR3 sequence is CASSISGASYEQYF. The CDR3 DNA is TGTGCCAGCAGCATTAGCGGCGCTTCCTACGAGCAGTACTTC.

This clonotype appeared many times. V and J are TRBV19 and TRBJ1-2, with 7 bases fitting TRBD1. After removal of 5 bases from V and 6 bases from J, the junction contained 15 bases not matched to a gene. The CDR3 spans 16 residues. Germline V gene data show CDR1 as LNHDA and CDR2 as SQIVND (reference sequence). The CDR3 loop reads CASSSGNPGTVNGYTF. As DNA, the CDR3 is TGTGCCAGTAGTTCCGGAAACCCCGGGACAGTCAATGGCTACACCTTC. The full variable domain, rest sourced from reference TRBV19 and TRBJ1-2, is DGGITQSPKYLFRKEGQNVTLSCEQNLNHDAMYWYRQDPGQGLRLIYYSQIVNDFQKGDIAEGYSVSREKKESFPLTVTSAQKNPTAFYLCASSSGNPGTVNGYTFGSGTRLTVV.

This clonotype was recorded at least ten times. The chain recombines TRBV7-2 with TRBJ2-5, with TRBD2 matching 10 bases. This CDR3 contains 15 residues. CDR1 is SGHTA, CDR2 FQGNSA, per germline. V lost 4 bases to trimming and J lost 5 bases; unmatched junction nucleotides: 7. The CDR3 DNA reads as TGTGCCAGCAGCTCGCAGCGGGGGGGCCGGGAGACCCAGTACTTC. Translation: CASSSQRGGRETQYF. The full variable domain, with the rest looked up from reference TRBV7-2 and TRBJ2-5, is GAGVSQSPSNKVTEKGKDVELRCDPISGHTALYWYRQSLGQGLEFLIYFQGNSAPDKSGLPSDRFSAERTGGSVSTLTIQRTQQEDSAVYLCASSSQRGGRETQYFGPGTRLLVL.

The count of this clonotype is one. V is TRBV7-2 and J is TRBJ2-6, with D perhaps matching TRBD2 (5 bases). This CDR3 is 17 amino acids long. Germline V gene sequence: CDR1 SGHTA, CDR2 FQGNSA. V lost 5 bases and J 0 bases, leaving 14 bases between the germline ends. CDR3: CASSQAERVSGANVLTF. CDR3 in DNA: TGTGCCAGCAGCCAAGCGGAGAGGGTCTCTGGGGCCAACGTCCTGACTTTC.

This clonotype was seen many times. The J gene is TRBJ2-3, the V gene TRBV14; D remains ambiguous. Germline V gives CDR1 SGHDN, CDR2 FVKESK. V was trimmed by 4 bases and J by 4 bases, leaving 21 bases between them. The CDR3 extends over 17 amino acids. CDR3: CASSRKTGRIKSDTQYF. In nucleotides, the CDR3 is TGTGCCAGCAGCCGCAAGACTGGCAGGATTAAATCAGATACGCAGTATTTT.

In this sample, this clonotype turned up a few times. The V and J genes are TRBV4-3 and TRBJ1-3; tentatively, D is TRBD1 (5 bases). The V end lost 0 bases, the J end lost 0 bases, and 15 bases lay between the germline ends. CDR3 length equals 18 residues. The germline CDR1 and CDR2 sequences are LGHNA and YSLEER. CDR3 bases: TGCGCCAGCAGCCAAGACATGGGGGGGATTGGCTCTGGAAACACCATATATTTT. Protein sequence: CASSQDMGGIGSGNTIYF.

This clonotype has only a few counts. In DNA, the CDR3 is TGTGCCAGCAGACCTCAGGGTAAAGAGACCCAGTACTTC. Protein sequence: CASRPQGKETQYF. The chain is built from TRBV28 and TRBJ2-5; D perhaps matches TRBD1 (5 bases). Germline V CDR1 and CDR2: MDHEN, SYDVKM. Deletions cut 6 bases from V and 3 bases from J, with 11 bases between. There are 13 residues in the CDR3.

This clonotype was seen ten or more times. This chain links TRBV7-9 with TRBJ1-6, with 8 positions matching TRBD1. V lost 5 bases, J lost 7 bases, and 7 bases stayed unmatched. Germline CDR1 is SEHNR and CDR2 is FQNEAQ (reference sequence). The CDR3 contains 15 residues. The CDR3 is CASSPPGQANSPLHF. The CDR3 DNA reads as TGTGCCAGCAGCCCGCCGGGACAGGCCAATTCACCCCTCCACTTT.